This T cell receptor (beta chain) derives from a study of a mutant IDH1 vaccine in newly diagnosed glioma. Time point denoted: baseline, week 1 (first vaccination visit). Sample treatment: pre-vaccination baseline after standard-of-care therapy. Donors harbored newly found WHO grade 3 or 4 IDH1-mutant, ATRX-lost astrocytomas. Of note for this clone: Its antigen is not identified.

Points from the study as a whole: Pseudoprogression apparently lacked any relation to changes in top peripheral T cell clonotypes. The vaccine induced immune responses, and these occurred in over 90% of patients.

The CDR3 is 14 amino acids. Per the germline V gene, CDR1 is SNHLY and CDR2 is FYNNEI. The V end was cut by 3 bases, the J end by 9 bases, with 17 bases between. Libraries were prepared by immunoSEQ multiplex PCR; TCRdb keeps only in-frame clonotypes and omits some of them. The sample shows tens of thousands of clones, about 85% of them seen only once. This material consisted of PBMCs, taken from a glioma patient treated with radiotherapy, temozolomide or both. The chain combines TRBV2 with TRBJ1-1; tentatively, D is TRBD1 (5 bases). The clonotype originates from a man aged 35 to 55 with glioma. This CDR3 is CASSEFGQGGQAFF. In DNA, the CDR3 is TGTGCCAGCAGTGAGTTTGGGCAGGGTGGACAAGCTTTCTTT.